Listed below are T cell receptor beta chains from one sample, sequenced in a study of T-cell reconstitution after alpha-beta-depleted transplantation in children. TCRdb processed the PCR reads anew with MiXCR; each CDR3 protein has one entry. The sample comprises 200,000 to 250,000 distinct CDR3 sequences, roughly 9.1% of which are singletons, and under 40% rests with the top ten. The specimen comprised PBMCs, mostly from graft donor cells, sampled 360 days after TCRalphabeta/CD19-depleted stem cell transplant. These receptors originate from a male patient aged 2-15 years who had a stem cell transplant for acute myeloid leukemia, so the T cells may come from the graft donor. Both conserved end residues are part of each CDR3. Each record gives: J gene, D gene, clone size, V gene, CDR3 protein, CDR3 DNA. A D gene is named only where the DNA matches it firmly. The size entry is marked missing in some rows and otherwise reads once, few, many or a size class.

>TRBJ1-2|-|-|TRBV5-1
CASSEGGGYTF
TGCGCCAGCAGCGAGGGTGGTGGCTACACCTTC
>TRBJ2-2|-|-|TRBV6-5
CASSYSSKTGELFF
TGTGCCAGCAGTTACTCCTCGAAAACCGGGGAGCTGTTTTTT
>TRBJ2-1|-|many|TRBV10-3
CAISDREEGHNEQFF
TGTGCCATCAGTGACAGGGAAGAGGGACACAATGAGCAGTTCTTC
>TRBJ2-2|-|many|TRBV4-3
CASSQDLVTGELFF
TGCGCCAGCAGCCAAGATCTCGTCACCGGGGAGCTGTTTTTT
>TRBJ2-5|TRBD2|few|TRBV7-2
CASSPTSGGLKTQYF
TGTGCCAGCAGCCCGACTAGCGGGGGGTTAAAGACCCAGTACTTC
>TRBJ2-1|-|-|TRBV4-1
CASSQVDSGAHPDEQFF
TGCGCCAGCAGCCAAGTGGATTCGGGGGCACACCCCGATGAGCAGTTCTTC
>TRBJ2-1|TRBD2|-|TRBV7-9
CASSPSLAAPIDEQFF
TGTGCCAGCAGCCCATCCCTAGCGGCCCCCATCGATGAGCAGTTCTTC
>TRBJ1-5|TRBD1|-|TRBV12-3/TRBV12-4
CASSLGDSNNQPQHF
TGTGCCAGCAGTTTAGGGGACAGCAACAATCAGCCCCAGCATTTT
>TRBJ2-1|-|many|TRBV4-2
CASSQSFPLAGYNEQFF
TGTGCCAGCAGCCAATCTTTTCCCTTGGCAGGCTACAATGAGCAGTTCTTC
>TRBJ2-2|-|once|TRBV5-6
CASSWISARTEAGELFF
TGTGCCAGCAGCTGGATCTCTGCTAGAACGGAGGCCGGGGAGCTGTTTTTT
>TRBJ1-1|-|few|TRBV5-1
CASSLGWGATEAFF
TGCGCCAGCAGCTTGGGTTGGGGCGCCACTGAAGCTTTCTTT
>TRBJ1-1|-|many|TRBV20-1
CSASLTVEAFF
TGCAGTGCTAGCCTGACAGTTGAAGCTTTCTTT
>TRBJ1-2|-|many|TRBV6-5
CASSYSKTGTNYGYTF
TGTGCCAGCAGTTACTCGAAAACAGGCACAAACTATGGCTACACCTTC
>TRBJ2-1|-|-|TRBV30
CAWRMDSYNEQFF
TGTGCCTGGAGAATGGACAGTTACAATGAGCAGTTCTTC
>TRBJ2-5|-|-|TRBV3-1
CASSVSGETQYF
TGTGCCAGCAGCGTAAGCGGCGAGACCCAGTACTTC
>TRBJ2-1|TRBD2|many|TRBV12-3/TRBV12-4
CASGRGLGQFF
TGTGCCAGCGGCAGGGGACTAGGGCAGTTCTTC
>TRBJ2-5|-|few|TRBV7-8
CASSFTQGLQETQYF
TGTGCCAGCAGCTTTACACAGGGTTTACAAGAGACCCAGTACTTC
>TRBJ2-1|TRBD2|-|TRBV7-9
CASTLPLAGVYNEQFF
TGTGCCAGCACCCTCCCCTTAGCGGGGGTCTACAATGAGCAGTTCTTC
>TRBJ1-5|-|-|TRBV10-3
CAIRDEGHPGYQPQHF
TGTGCCATCAGGGATGAGGGTCACCCGGGGTATCAGCCCCAGCATTTT
>TRBJ1-6|-|-|TRBV11-2
CASSFQQGTYNSPLHF
TGTGCCAGCAGCTTCCAACAGGGAACCTATAATTCACCCCTCCACTTT
>TRBJ2-5|TRBD1|-|TRBV6-2/TRBV6-3
CASSYGGQGKETQYF
TGTGCCAGCAGTTACGGAGGACAGGGGAAAGAGACCCAGTACTTC
>TRBJ1-1|-|-|TRBV20-1
CSAHIGGGNTEAFF
TGCAGTGCTCACATTGGGGGGGGGAACACTGAAGCTTTCTTT
>TRBJ2-2|-|-|TRBV24-1
CATSDGGLGTGELFF
TGTGCCACCAGTGATGGGGGGCTTGGCACCGGGGAGCTGTTTTTT
>TRBJ2-3|-|many|TRBV20-1
CSARALTGVPTDTQYF
TGCAGTGCTAGAGCCCTCACGGGGGTGCCCACAGATACGCAGTATTTT
>TRBJ1-6|-|many|TRBV24-1
CATSGGGVSPLHF
TGTGCCACCAGTGGTGGGGGAGTATCACCCCTCCACTTT
>TRBJ2-4|TRBD1|-|TRBV3-1
CTSWRTRDRVPLAKNIQYF
TGTACCAGCTGGAGAACTCGGGACAGGGTACCCTTAGCCAAAAACATTCAGTACTTC
>TRBJ2-7|TRBD1|many|TRBV29-1
CSVAGQNYEQYF
TGCAGCGTTGCGGGACAGAACTACGAGCAGTACTTC